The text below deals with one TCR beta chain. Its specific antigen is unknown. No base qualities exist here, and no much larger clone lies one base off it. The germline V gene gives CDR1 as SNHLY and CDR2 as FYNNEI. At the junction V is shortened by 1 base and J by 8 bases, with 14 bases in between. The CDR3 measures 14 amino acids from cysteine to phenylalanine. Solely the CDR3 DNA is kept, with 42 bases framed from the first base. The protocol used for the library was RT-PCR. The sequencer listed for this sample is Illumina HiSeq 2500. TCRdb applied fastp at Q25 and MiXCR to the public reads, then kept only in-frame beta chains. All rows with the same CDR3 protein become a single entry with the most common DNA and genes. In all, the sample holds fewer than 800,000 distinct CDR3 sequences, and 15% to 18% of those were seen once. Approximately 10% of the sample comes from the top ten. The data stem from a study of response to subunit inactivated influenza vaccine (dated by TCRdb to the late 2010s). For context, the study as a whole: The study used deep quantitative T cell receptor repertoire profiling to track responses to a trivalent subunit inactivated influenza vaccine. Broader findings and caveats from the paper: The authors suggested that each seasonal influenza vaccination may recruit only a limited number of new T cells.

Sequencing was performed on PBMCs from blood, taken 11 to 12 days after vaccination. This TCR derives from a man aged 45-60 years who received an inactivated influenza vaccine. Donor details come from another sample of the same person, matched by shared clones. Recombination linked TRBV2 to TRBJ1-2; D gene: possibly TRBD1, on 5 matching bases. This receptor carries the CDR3 CASSEGAGPQGYTF. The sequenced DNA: TGTGCCAGCAGTGAAGGCGCGGGACCTCAAGGCTACACCTTC.